This TCR beta chain derives from a study of Tregs in tolerant kidney transplant recipients (dated by TCRdb to 2018 to 2020). For the study in its entirety: Related donors were used in the transplants with nonmyeloablative bone marrow transplantation, and mixed chimerism was transient in the human trials. Before combined kidney and bone marrow transplantation, this study identified donor-specific regulatory T cells using TCRbeta sequencing and then followed those same cells after transplant.

The time point label for this specimen denotes: blood sample drawn before combined kidney and bone marrow transplant. Unstimulated Tregs (CD4+CD25+CD127-), CD4+ non-Tregs (CD4+CD25-), CD4 and CD8 cells were FACS-sorted from thawed PBMCs. A few combined kidney and bone marrow transplant recipients from the ITN036ST trial were included as patients, and samples were available only from these trial subjects. Healthy control blood was separated into PBMCs by Ficoll density gradient and cryopreserved, and patient PBMCs were collected both before and after transplant. Findings and caveats that apply to the study as a whole: Expanding Tregs with activated donor B cells appeared to identify the most biologically relevant and donor-specific TCRbeta repertoire. Biological reproducibility was not examined directly, but technical replication error appeared to be minimal. For some patients, the PCR primers changed as time went on, which meant samples from those patients could not be compared with one another at the nucleotide level. The study was limited by small patient numbers, and the findings need validation in larger populations and under other immunosuppression protocols. In tolerant patients, the expansion of donor-specific Tregs was greater than global Treg expansion, suggesting that the expansion was antigen-driven rather than nonspecific.

For TCRbeta CDR3 sequencing, genomic DNA from the sorted cells was extracted using the QIAGEN DNeasy Blood and Tissue Kit. High-throughput TCRbeta CDR3 sequencing, which included PCR amplification with bias correction and internal controls, was done commercially through immunoSEQ. For the original study's pipeline: Unique productive TCRbeta sequences were defined by CDR3 nucleotide sequence when primers matched and otherwise by CDR3 amino acid sequence together with Vbeta and Jbeta genes. As a correction for sorting error, sequences shared between sorted populations at a frequency ratio of 2:1 or less were discarded, and the remaining shared sequences were assigned to the higher population. A sequence counted as donor-reactive if, in CFSE-low cells, the sequence had a frequency of at least 0.01% and was expanded at least 5-fold compared with unstimulated cells. Jensen-Shannon divergence calculated on the top 100 TCRbeta sequences ranked by frequency was used to measure repertoire divergence. For samples with multiple sequencing runs, sorting error was corrected in each run separately before the runs were combined. TCRdb carries this immuneACCESS record with in-frame sequences only. Its versions omit some clonotypes, under half of them owing to an unresolved V gene in the studies checked, with the rest unexplained. The V and J calls and clone size come from that table; D and trimming were worked out from the DNA. The sample table holds about 77,000 clones, of which roughly 98% were seen once. The top ten clones comprise about 0.5% of the sample.

V is cut by 7 bases and J by 7 bases, and the space between the germline ends is 20 bases. The CDR3, from cysteine to phenylalanine, totals 15 residues. Of all the DNA, just the CDR3 is kept, 45 bases in frame from base 1. The germline V gene provides CDR1 MNHEY and CDR2 SVGAGI. A remark on this clone: The antigen this receptor binds is unknown. Per-base qualities were not stored, and no clone one base away is much larger.

This receptor was taken from a human donor who received a combined kidney and bone marrow transplant. The sample was CD4+ T cells from blood, taken before the transplant. The chain is made from TRBV6-5 and TRBJ2-1; the D gene is perhaps TRBD1, from 6 matching bases. The CDR3 region: CASTTAGRGQNEQFF. The DNA sequence reads TGTGCCAGCACAACGGCGGGCAGGGGTCAAAATGAGCAGTTCTTC.